The clone carrying this T cell receptor beta chain was picked up a small number of times. The CDR3 runs 16 residues. Between the trimmed V and J ends, which lost 5 bases and 7 bases, there was a span of 23 bases. The sample belongs to a study of T-cell memory formation after mild COVID-19. Using its own MiXCR run on the 5' RACE reads, TCRdb lists one record per CDR3 protein. This sample has roughly 280,000 distinct CDR3 sequences, with roughly 8% found just once. V is TRBV12-3 or TRBV12-4 and J is TRBJ2-5, with D tentatively TRBD1 (6 bases). This receptor was taken from a man younger than 35 who had mild COVID-19 (a few samples of this study predate the infection). Cell type and time point are not known. The sample comprised PBMCs or a T cell subset sorted from them (not recorded which). The CDR3 sequence is CASSRAGTWGSATQYF. The CDR3 DNA is TGTGCCAGCAGTCGGGCCGGGACATGGGGCTCCGCGACCCAGTACTTC.